The clone carrying this T cell receptor (beta chain) was recorded many times. Its antigen remains unknown. The data were obtained in a study of T cells in Graves' hyperthyroidism and ophthalmopathy. Findings and caveats of the study: Before onset, by a median of around six months, the model predicted ophthalmopathy.

Amplified TCR beta CDR3 regions came from RNA transcripts. The TCR CDR3 was amplified in a first-round RT-PCR using the HTBI primer set. One entry per CDR3 protein results from TCRdb running MiXCR on the multiplex PCR reads. The sample holds about 520,000 distinct CDR3 sequences, around 20% seen once. V lost 3 bases to trimming and J lost 5 bases, with 13 bases between them. The CDR3 spans 14 residues. Germline V gene lookup returns CDR1 LNHNV and CDR2 YYDKDF (reference sequence). The gene calls are TRBV15 and TRBJ1-2; no clear D. Sequencing input: blood. The receptor was derived from a man between 18 and 29 years old with Graves' hyperthyroidism. CDR3 DNA: TGTGCCACCAGCAGCGCGGCAGCCCCATATGGCTACACCTTC. Amino acid sequence: CATSSAAAPYGYTF.